The clone carrying this TCR beta chain was seen just once. Its antigen is as yet unknown. This sample is part of a study of T cells in localized non-small cell lung cancer. Clones were read by immunoSEQ multiplex PCR, and TCRdb kept only the in-frame ones, dropping some. The sample contains 20,000 to 25,000 clones, less than 90% of which appear only once. CDR1 LGHNA and CDR2 YSLEER come from the germline V gene. With 5 bases clipped from V and 4 bases from J, the junction kept 2 bases outside the gene matches. The CDR3 length is 13 residues. Regarding the study as a whole: Of the tissues analyzed, uninvolved adjacent lung showed maximal T cell clonality, greater than tumor. A higher density of T cells in blood coincided with extended overall survival. Adjacent lung tissue had a median roughly 62 of the top 100 clones found in the tumor.

The chain recombines TRBV4-3 with TRBJ2-7; 10 bases map to TRBD1. Sequences were derived from PBMCs, sampled before any cancer treatment. The TCR sequence derives from a man between 40 and 70 years old with stage II squamous cell lung carcinoma. DNA of the CDR3: TGCGCCAGCAGCTCGGGACAGGGGTACGAGCAGTACTTC. Translating gives CASSSGQGYEQYF.